The source of this T cell receptor beta chain is a study of blood T cell repertoires in COVID-19. Study at large: COVID-19 samples from acute and convalescent phases originated in the United States, Italy and Spain. Sources were T cells, B-cell-depleted T cells, or PBMCs; the material itself was cDNA or gDNA.

Trimming at V came to 0 bases and at J to 2 bases, leaving 10 bases not matched to a gene. Germline V gives CDR1 MNHNS, CDR2 SASEGT. The CDR3 runs to 17 residues. This clone was detected only a few times. Original processing methods: Reference gene primer amplification in the assay estimated nucleated cell counts. The protocol was immunoSEQ multiplex PCR, while the TCRdb copy is restricted to in-frame clones and leaves out a portion. V and J calls and clone size are as listed in that table; D and trimming were resolved from the DNA. Among about 150,000 clones listed, 80% to 90% were seen once. The sample taken for sequencing was peripheral blood. The chain is built from TRBV6-1 and TRBJ2-7; 7 bases fit TRBD2. The origin of this receptor is a woman aged 40 to 49 with acute or convalescent COVID-19. The CDR3 loop is CASSEAITGGTTYEQYF. CDR3 sequence (DNA): TGTGCCAGCAGTGAAGCTATAACAGGCGGGACTACCTACGAGCAGTACTTC.